Each of the 15 T cell receptor beta chains below was sequenced from the same sample in a study of control samples from healthy donors and cancer patients. Clones were read by immunoSEQ multiplex PCR, and TCRdb kept only the in-frame ones, dropping some. The table includes 120,000 to 150,000 clones, more than 90% detected once. Sequencing was carried out using blood. The receptors come from a man aged 25 to 40 in good health.

The V and J genes are TRBV21-1 and TRBJ2-7. TRBV21-1 is a documented pseudogene. This CDR3 contains 16 residues. The chain's CDR3 is CAGNDLGGRGMDEQYF. For the CDR3, the DNA is TGTGCCGGAAATGACCTGGGGGGCAGGGGAATGGACGAGCAGTACTTC.

This clone was seen only a few times. The V gene is TRBV30, the J gene TRBJ1-1, with D uncertain. Per the germline V gene, CDR1 is GTSNPN and CDR2 is SVGIG (reference sequence). This CDR3 region has 12 residues. Trimming removed 0 bases at V and 10 bases at J, with 12 bases between. The CDR3 here is CAWSVDGLLAFF. The CDR3 DNA follows: TGTGCCTGGAGTGTCGACGGCCTACTAGCTTTCTTT.

V usage is TRBV9 and J usage is TRBJ2-2; D is unclear. Germline CDR1 and CDR2: SGDLS and YYNGEE. V was clipped by 2 bases and J by 8 bases, with 22 bases between them. This CDR3 contains 17 residues. CDR3 protein: CASSVNAADEEWGELFF. For the CDR3, the DNA is TGTGCCAGCAGCGTCAATGCCGCGGACGAGGAGTGGGGGGAGCTGTTTTTT.

The genes are TRBV2 and TRBJ2-4; D perhaps matches TRBD2 (6 bases). With 6 bases removed from V and 8 bases from J, the gap between germline ends came to 14 bases. Germline V lookup: CDR1 SNHLY, CDR2 FYNNEI. The CDR3 loop spans 13 amino acids. CDR3 in amino acids: CASRIYGGYIQYF. The CDR3 DNA reads TGTGCCAGCAGAATATATGGGGGGTACATTCAGTACTTC.

CDR3 loop: CASSPSAGVNYGYTF. The CDR3 nucleotides read TGTGCCAGCTCACCATCGGCAGGGGTTAACTATGGCTACACCTTC. The chain recombines TRBV18 with TRBJ1-2; D might be TRBD1 (6 bases). The CDR3 runs 15 residues. From germline, CDR1 is KGHSH and CDR2 LQKENI. The V and J ends lost 2 bases and 1 base respectively, with 11 bases between them.

This chain uses TRBV7-2 with TRBJ1-3; D is ambiguous. The length of the CDR3 is 15 residues. Germline CDR1 reads SGHTA; CDR2 reads FQGNSA. Deletions cut 5 bases from V and 0 bases from J, with 11 bases between. The CDR3 DNA reads as TGTGCCAGCAGCGCCGGAGCTTTCTCTGGAAACACCATATATTTT. It yields the protein CASSAGAFSGNTIYF.

The genes are TRBV15 and TRBJ1-1, with D hard to call. Trimming shortened V by 4 bases and J by 4 bases, and 13 bases separated the two germline ends. CDR3 length equals 14 residues. Germline V gene data show CDR1 as LNHNV and CDR2 as YYDKDF (reference sequence). The CDR3 DNA is TGTGCCACCAGCAATTTACTAGGGAGCACTGAAGCTTTCTTT. It is translated as CATSNLLGSTEAFF.

In DNA, the CDR3 is TGTGCCAGCAGCCGGGGGGGGACCTACGAGCAGTACTTC. Its protein is CASSRGGTYEQYF. The rearrangement links TRBV12-3 or TRBV12-4 to TRBJ2-7; 8 bases are shared with TRBD2. After removal of 6 bases from V and 2 bases from J, the junction contained 3 bases not matched to a gene. CDR3 size: 13 residues.

V gene TRBV5-1 combines with J gene TRBJ2-6; D call uncertain. The germline gives CDR1 SGHRS, CDR2 YFSETQ. CDR3 length equals 15 residues. V dropped 2 bases and J dropped 0 bases, with 6 bases sitting between them. CDR3 nucleotides: TGCGCCAGCAGCTTCTCGAGCTCTGGGGCCAACGTCCTGACTTTC. Protein product: CASSFSSSGANVLTF.

The V and J genes are TRBV5-6 and TRBJ1-1; 9 nucleotides line up with TRBD1. The CDR3 is 17 residues long. Trimming at V came to 5 bases and at J to 0 bases, leaving 11 bases not matched to a gene. Germline V lookup: CDR1 SGHDT, CDR2 YYEEEE. As DNA, the CDR3 is TGTGCCAGCAGACCCGGGACAGGGAGGGGGGTGAACACTGAAGCTTTCTTT. Amino acids: CASRPGTGRGVNTEAFF.

Concerning this clone: This same CDR3 is encoded by further DNA sequences in the sample. The CDR3 sequence is CASSESGTYEQYF. In nucleotides, the CDR3 is TGCGCCAGCAGTGAGTCAGGGACCTACGAGCAGTACTTC. The chain is built from TRBV10-1 and TRBJ2-7; D uncertain. The CDR3 is 13 residues long. Trimming took 0 bases from V and 2 from J, leaving 5 bases between them. Per the germline V gene, CDR1 is WNHNN and CDR2 is SYGVQD (reference sequence).

The chain joins TRBV28 to TRBJ2-2; 15 positions match TRBD2. V lost 3 bases to trimming and J lost 6 bases; unmatched junction nucleotides: 5. Per the germline V gene, CDR1 is MDHEN and CDR2 is SYDVKM. This CDR3 has 17 amino acids. The CDR3 loop reads CASSLPGLAGGPGELFF. Here the CDR3 DNA reads TGTGCCAGCAGTTTGCCCGGACTAGCGGGGGGGCCCGGGGAGCTGTTTTTT.

The chain combines TRBV2 with TRBJ1-2; the D gene is possibly TRBD1 (6 bases). V lost 3 bases, J lost 8 bases, and 10 bases lay in between. Looked up from germline, CDR1 is SNHLY and CDR2 is FYNNEI. This CDR3 spans 12 amino acids. DNA of the CDR3: TGTGCCAGCAGTGAGGGGGCGCAGGGCTACACCTTC. Protein sequence: CASSEGAQGYTF. Variable domain in full (rest from reference TRBV2 and TRBJ1-2): EPEVTQTPSHQVTQMGQEVILRCVPISNHLYFYWYRQILGQKVEFLVSFYNNEISEKSEIFDDQFSVERPDGSNFTLKIRSTKLEDSAMYFCASSEGAQGYTFGSGTRLTVV.

CDR3 in DNA: TGTGCCAGCTCACCATTGGCGGGGGCTGCAGGCACAGATACGCAGTATTTT. Translating it yields CASSPLAGAAGTDTQYF. This chain links TRBV18 with TRBJ2-3; D may be TRBD2 (7 bases). This CDR3 region has 17 residues. Per germline, CDR1 KGHSH and CDR2 LQKENI. Trimming pared 2 bases from V and 1 base from J, leaving 16 bases between.

The chain joins TRBV5-4 to TRBJ1-2; D perhaps matches TRBD1 (5 bases). The CDR3 is 14 residues long. The V and J ends lost 0 bases and 6 bases respectively, with 12 bases between them. CDR1 and CDR2 (germline): SGHNT, YYREEE (reference sequence). The CDR3 coding sequence is TGTGCCAGCAGCTTGGGGAACGGGGCTAATGGCTACACCTTC. This codes for CASSLGNGANGYTF.